The source of this T cell receptor (beta chain) is a study of T-cell reconstitution after alpha-beta-depleted transplantation in children (dated by TCRdb to 2016 to 2018). Regarding the research as a whole: Using TCR repertoire profiling, the study followed T-cell immune reconstitution in a quantitative way in children after TCRalphabeta/CD19-depleted allogeneic hematopoietic cell transplantation.

Libraries were prepared through PCR. Sequencing used an Illumina HiSeq 2500. TCR libraries were prepared with molecular barcoding, using unique molecular identifiers to normalize TCRbeta repertoire quantification. TCRdb cleaned the public reads at Q25 with fastp, built clones with MiXCR and kept in-frame beta chains. Rows are unified per CDR3 protein, each entry keeping the most common DNA and genes. This sample is represented by roughly 590,000 distinct CDR3 sequences; about 15% of them were singletons. 0.85% to 1.3% of the sample belongs to the ten largest clones. Turning to this clonotype: No cognate antigen has been identified for it. No much larger clonotype is one base removed from it; base qualities were not supplied.

As encoded in the germline V gene, CDR1 is SGHRS while CDR2 is YFSETQ. Trimming takes 0 bases from V and 8 bases from J, and the germline ends sit 6 bases apart. The CDR3 has 12 amino acids, counting the end cysteine and phenylalanine. The entry retains the CDR3 DNA only, 36 bases that are in frame from base 1. This sequence was found in a human donor who donated a stem cell graft to a child with acute myeloid leukemia. This specimen consisted of PBMCs from the stem cell graft donor, obtained from the stem cell graft. Recombination connected TRBV5-1 to TRBJ2-1, with the D segment identity uncertain. The DNA sequence reads TGCGCCAGCAGCTTGGATTGGCATGAGCAGTTCTTC. It translates to CASSLDWHEQFF.